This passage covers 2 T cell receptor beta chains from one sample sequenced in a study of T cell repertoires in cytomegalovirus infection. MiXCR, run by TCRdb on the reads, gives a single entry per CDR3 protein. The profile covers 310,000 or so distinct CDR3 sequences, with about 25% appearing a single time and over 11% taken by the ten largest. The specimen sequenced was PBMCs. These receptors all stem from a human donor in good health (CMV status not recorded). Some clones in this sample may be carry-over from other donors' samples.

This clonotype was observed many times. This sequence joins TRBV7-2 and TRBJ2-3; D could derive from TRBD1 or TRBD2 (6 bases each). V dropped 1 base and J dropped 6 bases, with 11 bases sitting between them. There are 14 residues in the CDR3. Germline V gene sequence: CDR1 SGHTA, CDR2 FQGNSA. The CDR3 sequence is CASSLGGAVDTQYF. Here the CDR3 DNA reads TGTGCCAGCAGCTTAGGGGGGGCGGTCGATACGCAGTATTTT. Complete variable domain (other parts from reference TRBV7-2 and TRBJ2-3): GAGVSQSPSNKVTEKGKDVELRCDPISGHTALYWYRQSLGQGLEFLIYFQGNSAPDKSGLPSDRFSAERTGGSVSTLTIQRTQQEDSAVYLCASSLGGAVDTQYFGPGTRLTVL.

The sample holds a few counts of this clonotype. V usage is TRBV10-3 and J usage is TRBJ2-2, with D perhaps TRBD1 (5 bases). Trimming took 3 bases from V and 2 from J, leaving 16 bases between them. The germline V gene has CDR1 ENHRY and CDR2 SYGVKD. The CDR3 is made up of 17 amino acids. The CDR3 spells CAISDLNEGVNTGELFF. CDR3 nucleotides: TGTGCCATCAGTGACCTCAACGAAGGGGTAAACACCGGGGAGCTGTTTTTT.